The rows below give T cell receptor beta chains drawn from one sample of a study of radiation and T cells in renal cell carcinoma. Clones were read by immunoSEQ multiplex PCR, and TCRdb kept only the in-frame ones, dropping some. The sample has 70,000 or so clones, roughly 87% seen once; the top ten hold 5.8%. The sample in question was blood, obtained from a patient whose treatment included radiotherapy and nephrectomy. These receptors originate from a man aged 55 to 70 with renal cell carcinoma. CDR3s include the opening cysteine and the closing phenylalanine or tryptophan. Each record gives: D gene, J gene, V gene, CDR3 protein, CDR3 DNA. The D gene is left open where the match is weak.

NA,TRBJ1-1,TRBV23-1,CASNRTPAAEAFF,TGCGCCAGCAACCGTACTCCTGCGGCTGAAGCTTTCTTT
NA,TRBJ2-1,TRBV11-1,CASSRGTGAVPYNEQFF,TGTGCCAGCAGCCGTGGAACGGGAGCGGTCCCCTACAATGAGCAGTTCTTC
NA,TRBJ2-1,TRBV30,CAWNRGSYNEQFF,TGTGCCTGGAATCGTGGGAGTTACAATGAGCAGTTCTTC
NA,TRBJ2-4,TRBV6-6,CASSSKNIQYF,TGTGCCAGCAGTTCCAAAAACATTCAGTACTTC
TRBD2,TRBJ2-1,TRBV28,CASSSLLAGEFF,TGTGCCAGCAGTTCCCTCTTAGCGGGGGAGTTCTTC
NA,TRBJ2-1,TRBV5-6,CASSLGTTPYNEQFF,TGTGCCAGCAGCTTGGGGACGACTCCTTACAATGAGCAGTTCTTC
NA,TRBJ1-2,TRBV7-2,CASSSGGGYTF,TGTGCCAGCAGCTCGGGGGGTGGCTACACCTTC
NA,TRBJ2-1,TRBV7-2,CASSLVRGEQFF,TGTGCCAGCAGCTTAGTTAGGGGTGAGCAGTTCTTC
TRBD2,TRBJ2-7,TRBV7-8,CASSTRTGLAGDEQYF,TGTGCCAGCAGCACGCGAACTGGACTAGCGGGAGACGAGCAGTACTTC
TRBD1,TRBJ2-7,TRBV5-1,CASSPSGTGGMQYF,TGCGCCAGCAGCCCCTCCGGGACAGGGGGCATGCAGTACTTC
NA,TRBJ1-2,TRBV28,CASSFMGGRFYGYTF,TGTGCCAGCAGTTTTATGGGGGGACGGTTCTATGGCTACACCTTC